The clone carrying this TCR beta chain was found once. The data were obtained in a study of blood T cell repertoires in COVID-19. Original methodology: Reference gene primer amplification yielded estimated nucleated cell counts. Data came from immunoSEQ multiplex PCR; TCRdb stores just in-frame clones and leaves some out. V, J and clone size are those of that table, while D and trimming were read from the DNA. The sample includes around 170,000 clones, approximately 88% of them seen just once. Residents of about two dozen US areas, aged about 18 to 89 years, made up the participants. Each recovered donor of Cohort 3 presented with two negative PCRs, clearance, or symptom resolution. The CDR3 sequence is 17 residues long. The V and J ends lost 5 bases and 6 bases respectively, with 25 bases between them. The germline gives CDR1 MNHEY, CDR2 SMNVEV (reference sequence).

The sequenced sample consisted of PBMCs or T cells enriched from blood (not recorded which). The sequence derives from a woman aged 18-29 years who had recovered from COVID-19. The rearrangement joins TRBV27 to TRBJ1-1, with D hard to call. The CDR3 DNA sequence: TGTGCCAGCAGTGACATAGGAGGGCTCGGGTACACTTCTGAAGCTTTCTTT. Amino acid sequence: CASSDIGGLGYTSEAFF.